The next 27 T cell receptor beta chains were all read from a single sample in a study of immune aging and cytomegalovirus after organ transplant. Cells were captured in microwells, and libraries were made with BD Rhapsody targeted mRNA and AbSeq chemistry. TCRdb passed the single-cell sequencing reads through MiXCR, listing each CDR3 protein once. The sample carries approximately 22,000 distinct CDR3 sequences, about a third recorded once. Documented time point: five sample-tagged time points from pre-transplant (day -1) to day 368 post-transplant, pooled. These receptors are not linked to any known antigen. Sequencing used CMV peptide-activated CD4+ and CD8+ T cells sorted from blood, obtained at five time points, pooled. Specified subset: sorted CD8+CD137+ and CD4+CD154+ T cells after 11 to 12 h CMV IE-1 peptide stimulation. Source of these receptors: a female donor who had a heart transplant and CMV viremia.

This chain joins TRBV29-1 and TRBJ1-2; D ambiguous. The CDR3 runs 12 residues. Per germline, CDR1 SQVTM and CDR2 ANQGSEA. V was trimmed by 0 bases and J by 6 bases, leaving 8 bases between them. The CDR3: CSVEDLSDGYTF. For the CDR3, the DNA is TGCAGCGTTGAAGATCTGAGTGATGGCTACACCTTC.

As regards this clonotype: This CDR3 is missing its conserved last phenylalanine or tryptophan, likely due to a read error. V gene TRBV7-2 combines with J gene TRBJ2-7, with 12 bases aligning to TRBD1. The CDR3 length is 14 residues. CDR1 is SGHTA and CDR2 is FQGNSA in the germline V gene. V lost 3 bases to trimming and J lost 5 bases; unmatched junction nucleotides: 2. Written as DNA, the CDR3 is TGTGCCAGCAGCTTCGGGACAGGGGGCGACGAGCAGTACTCC. Residues: CASSFGTGGDEQYS.

To note about this clonotype: Lacking the conserved final phenylalanine or tryptophan, this CDR3 likely reflects a read error. The chain recombines TRBV29-1 with TRBJ1-1, with 7 bases that match TRBD1. With 7 bases clipped from V and 0 bases from J, the junction kept 5 bases outside the gene matches. The CDR3 is 13 amino acids. Germline V gives CDR1 SQVTM, CDR2 ANQGSEA. The CDR3 loop is CSGRQGLNTEAFL. CDR3 sequence (DNA): TGCAGCGGGCGACAGGGTTTGAACACTGAAGCTTTCCTT.

This clonotype was counted ten times or more. The V gene is TRBV5-1, the J gene TRBJ2-7; a weak D match, TRBD2 (6 bases). Germline V gene lookup returns CDR1 SGHRS and CDR2 YFSETQ. V lost 1 base and J 5 bases, leaving 22 bases between the germline ends. The CDR3 is 17 amino acids. CDR3 DNA: TGCGCCAGCAGCTTGATTTTAGGGAGGTATCGAGACGACGAGCAGTACTTC. Encoded protein: CASSLILGRYRDDEQYF.

The genes are TRBV7-9 and TRBJ2-7; D remains ambiguous. The CDR3 length is 11 residues. Trimming left V 8 bases short and J 5 bases short, with 10 bases between. Germline values: CDR1 SEHNR, CDR2 FQNEAQ (reference sequence). The CDR3 reads CASRGLDEQYF. The CDR3 DNA sequence: TGTGCCAGCCGCGGATTGGACGAGCAGTACTTC.

This clonotype was detected only once. CDR3 in DNA: TGTGCCAGCAGCACGGGACTAGAGTTGGATACGCAGTATTTT. This sequence encodes CASSTGLELDTQYF. This chain links TRBV5-6 with TRBJ2-3; 8 bases line up with TRBD2. V trimming: 4 bases; J trimming: 6 bases; junction bases outside the gene matches: 7. The CDR3 contains 14 residues. Germline V lookup: CDR1 SGHDT, CDR2 YYEEEE. Looking up the rest from reference TRBV5-6 and TRBJ2-3 gives the full variable domain: DAGVTQSPTHLIKTRGQQVTLRCSPKSGHDTVSWYQQALGQGPQFIFQYYEEEERQRGNFPDRFSGHQFPNYSSELNVNALLLGDSALYLCASSTGLELDTQYFGPGTRLTVL.

With respect to this clonotype: This CDR3 is missing its conserved last phenylalanine or tryptophan, likely due to a read error. This sequence joins TRBV20-1 and TRBJ1-2; tentative D call: TRBD1 (6 bases). The V and J ends lost 3 bases and 3 bases respectively, with 17 bases between them. The CDR3 consists of 15 residues. Germline V gene sequence: CDR1 DFQATT, CDR2 SNEGSKA (reference sequence). CDR3 coding DNA: TGCAGTGCTAGGGGTCCGGCAGGGGAATACTATGGCTACACCCTC. Translating it yields CSARGPAGEYYGYTL.

By sample fraction, this clonotype is medium-sized. The CDR3 loop is CASSQGQRGETQYF. CDR3 coding DNA: TGTGCCAGCAGCCAGGGACAGCGGGGGGAGACCCAGTACTTC. J is TRBJ2-5 and V is TRBV6-1; D might be TRBD2 (8 bases). The ends were cut back, 6 bases at V and 5 bases at J, with 16 bases in the middle. Germline CDR1 MNHNS, CDR2 SASEGT. The CDR3 loop spans 14 amino acids.

The rearrangement joins TRBV12-3 or TRBV12-4 to TRBJ2-5; TRBD2 matches at 11 bases. This CDR3 has 15 residues. J was trimmed by 5 bases and V by 6 bases; bases with no gene match: 8. As DNA, the CDR3 is TGTGCCAGCAGCTCCCCCCTAGCGGGAGGTGAGACCCAGTACTTC. Translation: CASSSPLAGGETQYF.

The table lists this clonotype with many counts. The junction departs from germline at one end; a sequencing error may be responsible. The J gene is TRBJ1-5, the V gene TRBV20-1; possibly TRBD1 for D (5 bases). Germline-derived CDR1 and CDR2 are DFQATT and SNEGSKA (reference sequence). CDR3 length: 18 residues. CDR3 protein: CIARDDSQGLYSNQPQHF. The CDR3 nucleotides are TGCATTGCTAGAGATGATAGTCAGGGATTATATAGCAACCAGCCCCAGCATTTT.

The chain employs TRBV20-1 and TRBJ2-1; 9 positions agree with TRBD2. Germline CDR1 DFQATT, CDR2 SNEGSKA (reference sequence). Germline trimming cut 0 bases from V and 5 bases from J; bases unmatched to any gene: 8. The CDR3 length is 16 residues. The CDR3 protein is CSARDLAGGPHNEQFF. DNA of the CDR3: TGCAGTGCTAGAGATCTTGCGGGAGGGCCTCACAATGAGCAGTTCTTC.

This clonotype was counted ten times or more. The gene calls are TRBV28 and TRBJ1-2; D gene ambiguous. The V end lost 5 bases, the J end lost 6 bases, and 19 bases lay between the germline ends. The germline CDR1 and CDR2 sequences are MDHEN and SYDVKM. The CDR3 extends over 15 amino acids. The CDR3 DNA follows: TGTGCCAGCAGTGTTATGCAGGACCAAAGGAATGGCTACACCTTC. It yields the protein CASSVMQDQRNGYTF.

CDR3 sequence (DNA): TGCAGTGCTGGCAGGACCAGCGAATACGAGCAGTACTTC. It is translated as CSAGRTSEYEQYF. V and J are TRBV20-1 and TRBJ2-7; D remains ambiguous. CDR1 and CDR2 (germline): DFQATT, SNEGSKA (reference sequence). There are 13 residues in the CDR3. V was shortened by 5 bases and J by 4 bases, with 15 bases between the two germline ends.

This clonotype was counted between two and nine times. One junction end disagrees with the germline gene, perhaps due to a read error. The chain joins TRBV5-1 to TRBJ2-7, with D uncertain. CDR1 SGHRS and CDR2 YFSETQ come from the germline V gene. The CDR3 consists of 15 residues. In DNA form, the CDR3 reads TGCGCTAGCAGCTTGATGCCCTCCTACTCCTACGAGCAGTACTTC. Translating gives CASSLMPSYSYEQYF. The whole variable domain, remainder taken from reference TRBV5-1 and TRBJ2-7, is KAGVTQTPRYLIKTRGQQVTLSCSPISGHRSVSWYQQTPGQGLQFLFEYFSETQRNKGNFPGRFSGRQFSNSRSEMNVSTLELGDSALYLCASSLMPSYSYEQYFGPGTRLTVT.

Remarks on this clonotype: This CDR3 is missing its conserved last phenylalanine or tryptophan, likely due to a read error. The limits of the CDR3 on the DNA are not certain, so only TCRdb's listed CDR3 is given. The rearrangement uses TRBV5-1 and TRBJ2-7. The CDR3 sequence runs 14 residues, both termini included. Germline CDR1 is SGHRS and CDR2 is YFSETQ. The CDR3 sequence: CANSLPSSNYEQHL.

DNA of the CDR3: TGTGCCAGCAGCGGTCGGACAGGGGGCCTAGCAGATACGCAGTATTTT. Its translation: CASSGRTGGLADTQYF. The gene calls are TRBV7-2 and TRBJ2-3; 11 positions match TRBD1. This CDR3 spans 16 amino acids. Germline V gene lookup returns CDR1 SGHTA and CDR2 FQGNSA. V was clipped by 5 bases and J by 4 bases; unmatched bases: 8.

Details on this clonotype: The junction differs from germline at one of its ends, possibly a read error. The chain uses TRBV11-3 and TRBJ2-7; D unclear. This CDR3 has 12 residues. Germline lookup yields CDR1 SGHNT and CDR2 YENEEA. CDR3 in DNA: TGTGCCAGCAGCTTCAGCCGCTACGAGCAGTACTTT. Residues: CASSFSRYEQYF.

At least ten counts were recorded for this clonotype. This chain uses TRBV6-2 or TRBV6-3 with TRBJ1-2; 9 bases line up with TRBD1. There are 14 residues in the CDR3. Per the germline V gene, CDR1 is MNHEY and CDR2 is SVGEGT. With 7 bases clipped from V and 2 bases from J, the junction kept 5 bases outside the gene matches. CDR3 DNA: TGTGCCAGCAAGGGGACAGGGACGAACTATGGCTACACCTTC. Translating gives CASKGTGTNYGYTF.

V and J are TRBV5-1 and TRBJ2-5; TRBD1 agrees at 10 bases. The germline gives CDR1 SGHRS, CDR2 YFSETQ. With 7 bases clipped from V and 4 bases from J, the junction kept 7 bases outside the gene matches. The length of the CDR3 is 14 residues. The CDR3: CASWDRGAGETQYF. The DNA of the CDR3 is TGCGCCAGCTGGGACAGGGGAGCGGGAGAGACCCAGTACTTC.

The chain couples TRBV30 to TRBJ1-4; D uncertain. V gave up 4 bases and J gave up 8 bases, with 17 bases separating them. The CDR3 consists of 14 residues. The germline CDR1 and CDR2 sequences are GTSNPN and SVGIG (reference sequence). The CDR3, as DNA: TGTGCCTGGACACGCCCCGGGGATTGGGAAAAACTGTTTTTT. Amino acids: CAWTRPGDWEKLFF. Together with reference TRBV30 and TRBJ1-4, the CDR3 gives the full variable domain: SQTIHQWPATLVQPVGSPLSLECTVEGTSNPNLYWYRQAAGRGLQLLFYSVGIGQISSEVPQNLSASRPQDRQFILSSKKLLLSDSGFYLCAWTRPGDWEKLFFGSGTQLSVL.

This clonotype has only a few counts. This chain links TRBV7-3 with TRBJ2-2; D is uncertain. Germline CDR1 SGHTA, CDR2 FQGTGA. Deletions cut 2 bases from V and 0 bases from J, with 7 bases between. The CDR3 loop spans 15 amino acids. The CDR3 protein is CASSLRAANTGELFF. CDR3 bases: TGTGCCAGCAGCTTACGAGCAGCGAACACCGGGGAGCTGTTTTTT. Variable domain in full (rest from reference TRBV7-3 and TRBJ2-2): GAGVSQTPSNKVTEKGKYVELRCDPISGHTALYWYRQSLGQGPEFLIYFQGTGAADDSGLPNDRFFAVRPEGSVSTLKIQRTERGDSAVYLCASSLRAANTGELFFGEGSRLTVL.

This clonotype was counted many times. V usage is TRBV18 and J usage is TRBJ2-1, with D maybe TRBD2 (5 bases). This CDR3 comprises 14 residues. With 6 bases removed from V and 9 bases from J, the gap between germline ends came to 18 bases. Germline V gene lookup returns CDR1 KGHSH and CDR2 LQKENI. The CDR3 region is CASSPGVAYREQFF. CDR3 coding DNA: TGTGCCAGCTCCCCCGGGGTAGCGTACCGTGAGCAGTTCTTC. Combining the CDR3 with reference TRBV18 and TRBJ2-1 gives the whole variable domain NAGVMQNPRHLVRRRGQEARLRCSPMKGHSHVYWYRQLPEEGLKFMVYLQKENIIDESGMPKERFSAEFPKEGPSILRIQQVVRGDSAAYFCASSPGVAYREQFFGPGTRLTVL.

In this sample, this clonotype is medium-sized. This sequence joins TRBV5-1 and TRBJ2-7; TRBD1 aligns across 9 bases. CDR1 and CDR2 from the germline V gene are SGHRS and YFSETQ. V trimming: 3 bases; J trimming: 3 bases; junction bases outside the gene matches: 4. The CDR3 length is 14 residues. In DNA, the CDR3 is TGCGCCAGCAGCTCGGGACAGGGTATCTACGAGCAGTACTTC. Protein: CASSSGQGIYEQYF. Combining the CDR3 with reference TRBV5-1 and TRBJ2-7 gives the whole variable domain KAGVTQTPRYLIKTRGQQVTLSCSPISGHRSVSWYQQTPGQGLQFLFEYFSETQRNKGNFPGRFSGRQFSNSRSEMNVSTLELGDSALYLCASSSGQGIYEQYFGPGTRLTVT.

This clonotype counts as medium-sized. The chain has TRBV6-2 or TRBV6-3 and TRBJ2-1; 13 bases match TRBD2. The CDR3 totals 15 residues. Germline trimming cut 6 bases from V and 6 bases from J; bases unmatched to any gene: 5. Germline-derived CDR1 and CDR2 are MNHEY and SVGEGT. In nucleotides, the CDR3 is TGTGCCAGCAGCACGGGACTAGCGGGAAGCAATGAGCAGTTCTTC. Amino acids: CASSTGLAGSNEQFF.

This clonotype has a handful of counts. Sequence at one end of the junction differs from germline and may be a read error. The chain joins TRBV28 to TRBJ1-1; D is perhaps TRBD1 (5 bases). CDR1 is MDHEN, CDR2 SYDVKM, per germline. The CDR3 consists of 13 residues. CDR3 sequence: CVSSLGRGAEASF. DNA of the CDR3: TGTGTCAGCAGTTTAGGACGTGGGGCTGAAGCTTCCTTT.

By sample fraction, this clonotype is medium-sized. V is TRBV28 and J is TRBJ2-1; D remains unclear. The CDR3 contains 14 residues. Germline V gives CDR1 MDHEN, CDR2 SYDVKM. V gave up 7 bases and J gave up 0 bases, with 10 bases separating them. The CDR3 here is CASKGLSSYNEQFF. CDR3 nucleotide sequence: TGTGCCAGCAAGGGCCTGAGCTCCTACAATGAGCAGTTCTTC.

This clonotype was detected many times. CDR3 bases: TGTGCCAGCAGCCAACTAGGGGCGGGTAGCGGCTGGTTTCGCTCCTACGAGCAGTACTTC. Protein: CASSQLGAGSGWFRSYEQYF. This chain connects TRBV14 to TRBJ2-7, with a tentative D call TRBD2 (6 bases). The CDR3 runs to 20 residues. The germline V gene encodes CDR1 SGHDN and CDR2 FVKESK. V was clipped by 2 bases and J by 0 bases, with 26 bases between them. Based on the CDR3 plus reference TRBV14 and TRBJ2-7, the full variable domain is EAGVTQFPSHSVIEKGQTVTLRCDPISGHDNLYWYRRVMGKEIKFLLHFVKESKQDESGMPNNRFLAERTGGTYSTLKVQPAELEDSGVYFCASSQLGAGSGWFRSYEQYFGPGTRLTVT.